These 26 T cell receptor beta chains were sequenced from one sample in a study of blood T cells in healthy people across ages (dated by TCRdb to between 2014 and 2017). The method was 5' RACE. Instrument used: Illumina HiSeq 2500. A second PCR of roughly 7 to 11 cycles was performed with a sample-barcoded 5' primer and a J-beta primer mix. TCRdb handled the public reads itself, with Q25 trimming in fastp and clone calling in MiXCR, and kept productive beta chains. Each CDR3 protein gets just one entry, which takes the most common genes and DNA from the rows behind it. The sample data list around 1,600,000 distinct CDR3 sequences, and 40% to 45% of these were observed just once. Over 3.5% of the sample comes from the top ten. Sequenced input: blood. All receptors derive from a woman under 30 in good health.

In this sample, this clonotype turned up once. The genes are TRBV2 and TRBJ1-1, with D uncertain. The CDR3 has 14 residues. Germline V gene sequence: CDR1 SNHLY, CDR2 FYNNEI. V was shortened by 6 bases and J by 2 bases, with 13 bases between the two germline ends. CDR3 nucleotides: TGTGCCAGCAGACCCCTCAGCAGTAACACTGAAGCTTTCTTT. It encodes CASRPLSSNTEAFF.

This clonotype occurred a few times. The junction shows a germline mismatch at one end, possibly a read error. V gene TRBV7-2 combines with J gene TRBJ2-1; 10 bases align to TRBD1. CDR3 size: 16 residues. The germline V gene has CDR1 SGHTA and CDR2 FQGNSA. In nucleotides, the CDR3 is TGTGTCAGCAGCTTATCGCGACAGGGGGCTATCGGTGAGCAGTTCTTC. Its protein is CVSSLSRQGAIGEQFF.

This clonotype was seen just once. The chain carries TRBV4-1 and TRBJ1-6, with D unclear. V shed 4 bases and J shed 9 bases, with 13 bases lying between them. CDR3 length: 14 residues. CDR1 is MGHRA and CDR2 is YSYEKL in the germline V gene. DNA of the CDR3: TGCGCCAGCAGCCGACCTATGGAGAGTTCACCCCTCCACTTT. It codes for CASSRPMESSPLHF.

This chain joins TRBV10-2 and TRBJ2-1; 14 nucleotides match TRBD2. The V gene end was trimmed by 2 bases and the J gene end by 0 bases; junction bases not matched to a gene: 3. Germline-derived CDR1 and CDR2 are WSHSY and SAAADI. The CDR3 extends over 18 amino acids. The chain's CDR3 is CASSERLAGGSSYNEQFF. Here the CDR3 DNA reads TGCGCCAGCAGTGAGAGACTAGCGGGGGGGAGCTCCTACAATGAGCAGTTCTTC.

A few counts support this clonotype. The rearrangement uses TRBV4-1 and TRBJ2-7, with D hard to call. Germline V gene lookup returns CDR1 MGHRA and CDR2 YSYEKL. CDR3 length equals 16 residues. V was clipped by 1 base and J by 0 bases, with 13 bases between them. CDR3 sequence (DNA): TGCGCCAGCAGCCAAGGGCGGCAGACCCGCTCCTACGAGCAGTACTTC. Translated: CASSQGRQTRSYEQYF.

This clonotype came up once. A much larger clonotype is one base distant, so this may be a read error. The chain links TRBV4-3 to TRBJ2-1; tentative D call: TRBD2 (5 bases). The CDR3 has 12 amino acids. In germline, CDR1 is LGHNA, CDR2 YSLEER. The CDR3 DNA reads TGCGCCAGCATCCAAGGACTTAATGAGCAGTTCTTC. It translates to CASIQGLNEQFF.

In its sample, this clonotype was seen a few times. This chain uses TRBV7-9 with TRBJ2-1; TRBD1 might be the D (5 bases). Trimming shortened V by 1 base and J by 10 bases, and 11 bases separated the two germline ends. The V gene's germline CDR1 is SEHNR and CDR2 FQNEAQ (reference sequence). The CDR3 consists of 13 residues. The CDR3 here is CASSLETDKEQFF. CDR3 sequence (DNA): TGTGCCAGCAGCTTAGAGACAGATAAGGAGCAGTTCTTC. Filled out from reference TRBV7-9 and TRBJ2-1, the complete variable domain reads DTGVSQNPRHKITKRGQNVTFRCDPISEHNRLYWYRQTLGQGPEFLTYFQNEAQLEKSRLLSDRFSAERPKGSFSTLEIQRTEQGDSAMYLCASSLETDKEQFFGPGTRLTVL.

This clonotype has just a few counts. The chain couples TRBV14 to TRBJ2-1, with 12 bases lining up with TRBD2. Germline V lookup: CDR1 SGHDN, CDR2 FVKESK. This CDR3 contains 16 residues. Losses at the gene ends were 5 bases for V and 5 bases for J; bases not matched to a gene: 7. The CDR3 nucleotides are TGTGCCAGCAGCGCGCCAACTAGCGGGGGGAACAATGAGCAGTTCTTC. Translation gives CASSAPTSGGNNEQFF. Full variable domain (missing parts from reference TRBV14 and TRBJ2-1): EAGVTQFPSHSVIEKGQTVTLRCDPISGHDNLYWYRRVMGKEIKFLLHFVKESKQDESGMPNNRFLAERTGGTYSTLKVQPAELEDSGVYFCASSAPTSGGNNEQFFGPGTRLTVL.

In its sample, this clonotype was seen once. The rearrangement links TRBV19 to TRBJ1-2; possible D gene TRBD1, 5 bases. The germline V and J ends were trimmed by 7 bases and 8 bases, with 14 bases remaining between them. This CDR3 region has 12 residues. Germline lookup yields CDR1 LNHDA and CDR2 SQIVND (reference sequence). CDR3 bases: TGTGCCAGTATGGGTCAGTGGGACGGCTACACCTTC. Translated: CASMGQWDGYTF.

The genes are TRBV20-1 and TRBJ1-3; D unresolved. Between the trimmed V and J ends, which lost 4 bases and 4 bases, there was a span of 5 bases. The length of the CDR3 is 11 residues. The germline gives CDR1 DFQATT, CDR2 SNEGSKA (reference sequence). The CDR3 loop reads CSANNGNTIYF. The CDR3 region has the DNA TGCAGTGCTAACAACGGAAACACCATATATTTT.

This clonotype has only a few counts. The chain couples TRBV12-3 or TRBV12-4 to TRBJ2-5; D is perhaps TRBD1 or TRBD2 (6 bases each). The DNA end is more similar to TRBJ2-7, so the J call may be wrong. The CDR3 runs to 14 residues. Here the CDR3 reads CASRQASRGHEQYF. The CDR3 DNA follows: TGTGCCAGCAGGCAAGCGTCCCGGGGGCACGAGCAGTACTTC.

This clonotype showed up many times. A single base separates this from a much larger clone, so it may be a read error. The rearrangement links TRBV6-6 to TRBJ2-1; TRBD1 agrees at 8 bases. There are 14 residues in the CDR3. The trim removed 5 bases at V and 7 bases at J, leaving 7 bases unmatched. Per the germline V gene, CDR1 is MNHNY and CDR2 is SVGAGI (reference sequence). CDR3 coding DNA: TGTGCCAGCAGTGCGGGACAGGAAGGGAATGAGCAGTTCTTC. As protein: CASSAGQEGNEQFF.

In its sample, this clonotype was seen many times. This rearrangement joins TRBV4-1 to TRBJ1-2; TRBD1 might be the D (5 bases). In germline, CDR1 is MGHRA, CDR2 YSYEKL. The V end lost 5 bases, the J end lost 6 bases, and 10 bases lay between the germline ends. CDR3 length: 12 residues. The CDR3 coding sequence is TGCGCCAGCAGCGGGACGGGACATGGCTACACCTTC. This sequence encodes CASSGTGHGYTF.

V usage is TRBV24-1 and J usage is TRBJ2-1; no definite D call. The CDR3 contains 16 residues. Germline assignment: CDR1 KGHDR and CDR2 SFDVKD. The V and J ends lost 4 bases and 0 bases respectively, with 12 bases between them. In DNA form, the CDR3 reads TGTGCCACCAGTGAATCTCACTGGAGCTCCTACAATGAGCAGTTCTTC. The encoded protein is CATSESHWSSYNEQFF.

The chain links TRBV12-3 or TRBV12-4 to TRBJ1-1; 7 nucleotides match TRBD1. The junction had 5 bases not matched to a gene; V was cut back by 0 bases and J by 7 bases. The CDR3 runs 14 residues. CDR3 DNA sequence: TGTGCCAGCAGTTTAGCGATACAGGGGATTGAAGCTTTCTTT. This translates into CASSLAIQGIEAFF.

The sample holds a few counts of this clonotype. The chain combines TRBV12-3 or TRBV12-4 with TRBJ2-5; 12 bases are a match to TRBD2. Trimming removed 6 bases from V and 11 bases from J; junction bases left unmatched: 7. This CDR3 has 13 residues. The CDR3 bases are TGTGCCAGCAGACTAGCGGGGGGTGGGGAGCAGTACTTC. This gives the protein CASRLAGGGEQYF.

CDR3 DNA sequence: TGTGCCAGCAGAAGGACTAGCGGAGAAGAGACCCAGTACTTC. It encodes CASRRTSGEETQYF. The chain joins TRBV2 to TRBJ2-5, with 10 bases aligning to TRBD2. Germline V lookup: CDR1 SNHLY, CDR2 FYNNEI. The CDR3 consists of 14 residues. Unmatched junction bases numbered 4, after V lost 6 bases and J lost 3 bases.

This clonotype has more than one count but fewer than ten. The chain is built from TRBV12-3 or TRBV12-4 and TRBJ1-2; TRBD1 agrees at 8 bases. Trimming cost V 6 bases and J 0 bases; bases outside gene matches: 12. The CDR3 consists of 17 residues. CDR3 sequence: CASRSRRGLRANYGYTF. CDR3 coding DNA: TGTGCCAGCAGATCTCGCAGGGGGCTTCGGGCTAACTATGGCTACACCTTC.

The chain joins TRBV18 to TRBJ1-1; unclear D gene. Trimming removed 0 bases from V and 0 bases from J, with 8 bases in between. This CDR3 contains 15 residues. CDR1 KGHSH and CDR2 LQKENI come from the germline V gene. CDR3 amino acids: CASSPPRTLNTEAFF. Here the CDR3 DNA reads TGTGCCAGCTCACCACCCCGGACGCTGAACACTGAAGCTTTCTTT.

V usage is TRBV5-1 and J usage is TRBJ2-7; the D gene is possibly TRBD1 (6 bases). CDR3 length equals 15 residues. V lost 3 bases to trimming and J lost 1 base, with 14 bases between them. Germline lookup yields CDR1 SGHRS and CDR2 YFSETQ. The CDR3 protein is CASSSSQGRSYEQYF. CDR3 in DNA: TGCGCCAGCAGCTCCTCACAGGGAAGGTCCTACGAGCAGTACTTC.

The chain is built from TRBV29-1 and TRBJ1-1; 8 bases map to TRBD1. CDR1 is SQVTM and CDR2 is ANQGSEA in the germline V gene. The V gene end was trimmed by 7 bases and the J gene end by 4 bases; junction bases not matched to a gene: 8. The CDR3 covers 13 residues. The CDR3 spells CSGQQGGVTEAFF. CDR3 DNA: TGCAGCGGTCAACAGGGGGGGGTCACTGAAGCTTTCTTT.

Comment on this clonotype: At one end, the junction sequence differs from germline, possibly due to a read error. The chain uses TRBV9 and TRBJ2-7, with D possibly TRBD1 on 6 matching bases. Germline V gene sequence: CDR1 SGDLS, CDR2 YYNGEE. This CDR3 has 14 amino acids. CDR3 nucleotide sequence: TGTGCCAGCAGTGGGGGCTGGAGCTCCTACAAGCAGTACTTC. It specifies CASSGGWSSYKQYF.

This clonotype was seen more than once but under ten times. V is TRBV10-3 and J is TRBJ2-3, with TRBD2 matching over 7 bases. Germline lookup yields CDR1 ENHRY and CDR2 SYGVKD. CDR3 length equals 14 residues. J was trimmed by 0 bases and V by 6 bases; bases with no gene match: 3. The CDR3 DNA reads TGTGCCATCAGCCCGGGACTAAGCACAGATACGCAGTATTTT. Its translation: CAISPGLSTDTQYF.

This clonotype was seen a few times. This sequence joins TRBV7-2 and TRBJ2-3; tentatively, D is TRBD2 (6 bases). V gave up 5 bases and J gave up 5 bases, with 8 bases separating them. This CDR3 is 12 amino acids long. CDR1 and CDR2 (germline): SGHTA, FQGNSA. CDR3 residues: CASSRLVDTQYF. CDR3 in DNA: TGTGCCAGCAGCCGACTAGTAGATACGCAGTATTTT.

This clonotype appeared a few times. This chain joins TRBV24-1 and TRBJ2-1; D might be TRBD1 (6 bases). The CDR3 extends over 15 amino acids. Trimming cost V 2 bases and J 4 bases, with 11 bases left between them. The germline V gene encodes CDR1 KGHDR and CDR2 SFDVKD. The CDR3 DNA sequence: TGTGCCACCAGTGATTCCCTGGACAGTTACAATGAGCAGTTCTTC. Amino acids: CATSDSLDSYNEQFF.

This CDR3 is CASRPRTPGPNTEAFF. The CDR3 DNA reads TGTGCCAGCAGACCACGGACGCCCGGACCGAACACTGAAGCTTTCTTT. The chain employs TRBV11-2 and TRBJ1-1; D is unresolved. CDR3 length: 16 amino acids. Germline loops: CDR1 SGHAT, CDR2 FQNNGV. V was shortened by 6 bases and J by 1 base, with 18 bases between the two germline ends.